Shown below are 4 T cell receptor beta chains from a single sample sequenced in a study of blood T cell repertoires in COVID-19. The table came from immunoSEQ multiplex PCR; TCRdb's copy has only in-frame clones and leaves some out. The table shows 45,000 to 65,000 clones, with about nine tenths occurring only once. Sequencing input: peripheral blood. These receptors all stem from a man aged 50 to 60 with active COVID-19.

V is TRBV15 and J is TRBJ2-1, with 14 positions matching TRBD2. CDR1 is LNHNV and CDR2 is YYDKDF in the germline V gene (reference sequence). The V gene end was trimmed by 5 bases and the J gene end by 0 bases; junction bases not matched to a gene: 12. This CDR3 contains 20 residues. The CDR3 is CATSAPGLAGASSSYNEQFF. The CDR3 bases are TGTGCCACCAGCGCTCCGGGACTAGCGGGAGCCTCGAGCTCCTACAATGAGCAGTTCTTC.

This clone was counted a single time. The chain is built from TRBV29-1 and TRBJ2-7; tentative D call: TRBD2 (6 bases). Trimming left V 4 bases short and J 5 bases short, with 15 bases between. This CDR3 region has 13 residues. From germline, CDR1 is SQVTM and CDR2 ANQGSEA. CDR3 region: CSVAGGRSDEQYF. The CDR3 DNA is TGCAGCGTTGCTGGAGGGAGGAGTGACGAGCAGTACTTC.

The chain recombines TRBV7-2 with TRBJ1-1; the D is unclear. The germline gives CDR1 SGHTA, CDR2 FQGNSA. V lost 4 bases and J 3 bases, leaving 15 bases between the germline ends. The CDR3 runs to 15 residues. CDR3 sequence: CASSSLGHIYTEAFF. CDR3 sequence (DNA): TGTGCCAGCAGCTCTTTGGGCCACATATACACTGAAGCTTTCTTT.

The chain joins TRBV5-1 to TRBJ1-2; 7 nucleotides match TRBD1. This CDR3 contains 15 residues. V trimming: 0 bases; J trimming: 3 bases; junction bases outside the gene matches: 5. Germline-derived CDR1 and CDR2 are SGHRS and YFSETQ. The CDR3 sequence: CASSLVGGWDYGYTF. The CDR3 DNA reads as TGCGCCAGCAGCTTGGTAGGGGGCTGGGACTATGGCTACACCTTC.